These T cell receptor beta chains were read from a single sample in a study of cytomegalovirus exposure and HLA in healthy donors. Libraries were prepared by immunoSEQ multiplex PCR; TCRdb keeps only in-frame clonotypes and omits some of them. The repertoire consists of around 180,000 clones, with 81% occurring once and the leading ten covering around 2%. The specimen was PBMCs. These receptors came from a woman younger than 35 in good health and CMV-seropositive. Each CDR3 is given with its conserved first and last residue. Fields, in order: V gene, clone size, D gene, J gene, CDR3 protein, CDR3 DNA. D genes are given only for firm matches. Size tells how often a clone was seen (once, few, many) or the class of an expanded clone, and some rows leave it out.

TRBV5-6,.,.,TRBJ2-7,CASSLFGGSYQSYEQYF,TGTGCCAGCAGCTTGTTTGGCGGCTCCTACCAATCCTACGAGCAGTACTTC
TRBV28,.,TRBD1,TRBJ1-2,CASVSGTGKYTF,TGTGCCAGTGTATCCGGGACAGGCAAATACACCTTC
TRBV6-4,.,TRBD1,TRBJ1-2,CASRGTGDYGYTF,TGTGCCAGCAGAGGAACAGGGGACTATGGCTACACCTTC
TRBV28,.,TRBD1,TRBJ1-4,CASHGQGGPNEKLFF,TGTGCCAGCCACGGACAGGGAGGGCCTAATGAAAAACTGTTTTTT
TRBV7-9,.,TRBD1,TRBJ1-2,CASSEQRTGGYTF,TGTGCCAGCTCCGAACAAAGGACAGGGGGCTACACCTTC
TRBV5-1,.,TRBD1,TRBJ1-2,CASSLAPGGFYGYTF,TGCGCCAGCAGCTTGGCCCCAGGGGGTTTTTATGGCTACACCTTC
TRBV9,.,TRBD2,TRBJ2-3,CASSVASAGGTDTQYF,TGTGCCAGCAGCGTAGCATCAGCGGGGGGCACAGATACGCAGTATTTT
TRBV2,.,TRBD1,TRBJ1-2,CASRIQGSTYGYTF,TGTGCCAGCAGAATACAGGGGTCGACCTATGGCTACACCTTC
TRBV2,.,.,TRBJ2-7,CASIGTTYEQYF,TGTGCCAGCATTGGGACAACGTACGAGCAGTACTTC
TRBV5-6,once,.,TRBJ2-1,CASSSLNTPLPNEQFF,TGTGCCAGCAGCTCCCTCAACACTCCACTACCCAATGAGCAGTTCTTC
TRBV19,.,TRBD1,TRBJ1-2,CASSTTGTGGHGYTF,TGTGCCAGTAGTACTACCGGGACAGGGGGGCATGGCTACACCTTC
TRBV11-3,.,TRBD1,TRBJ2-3,CASSRWDRGPDTQYF,TGTGCCAGCAGCAGGTGGGACAGGGGCCCAGATACGCAGTATTTT
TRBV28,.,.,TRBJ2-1,CASSQHSSYNEQFF,TGTGCCAGCAGTCAACACAGCTCCTACAATGAGCAGTTCTTC
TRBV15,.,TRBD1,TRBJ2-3,CATSPGQGAPDTQYF,TGTGCCACCAGTCCTGGGCAGGGGGCCCCAGATACGCAGTATTTT
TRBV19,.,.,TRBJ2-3,CASKPSSRSVDTQYF,TGTGCCAGTAAACCGTCCTCTAGGAGTGTAGATACGCAGTATTTT
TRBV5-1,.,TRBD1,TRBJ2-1,CASSWTGGTYNEQFF,TGCGCCAGCAGCTGGACAGGGGGTACCTACAATGAGCAGTTCTTC
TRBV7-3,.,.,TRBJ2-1,CASSLGASYEQFF,TGTGCCAGCAGCTTAGGGGCATCTTATGAGCAGTTCTTC
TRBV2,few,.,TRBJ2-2,CASSGTVTGELFF,TGTGCCAGCAGTGGGACAGTCACCGGGGAGCTGTTTTTT
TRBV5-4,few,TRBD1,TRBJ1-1,CASSSRQGEGAFF,TGTGCCAGCAGCAGCCGACAGGGCGAAGGAGCTTTCTTT
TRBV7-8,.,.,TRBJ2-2,CASSFRTPYTGELFF,TGTGCCAGCAGCTTTCGGACACCCTACACCGGGGAGCTGTTTTTT
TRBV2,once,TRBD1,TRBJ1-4,CASQPWTGVNEKLFF,TGTGCCAGTCAGCCCTGGACAGGGGTTAATGAAAAACTGTTTTTT
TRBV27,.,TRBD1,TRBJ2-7,CASSHRGTGVHEQYF,TGTGCCAGCAGCCACCGCGGGACAGGGGTCCACGAGCAGTACTTC
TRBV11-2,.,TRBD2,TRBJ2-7,CASSLLGLAGAYEQYF,TGTGCCAGCAGCTTATTGGGACTAGCAGGGGCCTACGAGCAGTACTTC
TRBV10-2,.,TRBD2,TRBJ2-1,CASSRNRRTGGNEQFF,TGCGCCAGCAGCCGCAACAGGCGCACGGGGGGCAATGAGCAGTTCTTC
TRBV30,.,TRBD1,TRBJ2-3,CALGAWGQGLDTQYF,TGTGCCCTGGGGGCCTGGGGACAGGGACTGGATACGCAGTATTTT
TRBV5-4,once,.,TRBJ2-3,CASSLGAGTDTQYF,TGTGCCAGCAGCTTGGGCGCGGGCACAGATACGCAGTATTTT
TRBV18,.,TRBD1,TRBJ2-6,CASSKPGQGAGANVLTF,TGTGCCAGCTCAAAACCGGGACAGGGTGCTGGGGCCAACGTCCTGACTTTC
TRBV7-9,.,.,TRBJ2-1,CASSFRGEQFF,TGTGCCAGCAGCTTTAGGGGAGAGCAGTTCTTC
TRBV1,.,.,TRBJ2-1,CTSSHVGLAGGYNEQFF,TGCACCAGCAGCCACGTGGGACTGGCGGGGGGCTACAATGAGCAGTTCTTC
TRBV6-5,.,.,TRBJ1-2,CASREAAANYGYTF,TGTGCCAGCAGGGAGGCAGCAGCTAACTATGGCTACACCTTC
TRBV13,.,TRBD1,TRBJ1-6,CASSPDRGRNSPLHF,TGTGCCAGCAGCCCGGACAGGGGGCGGAATTCACCCCTCCACTTT
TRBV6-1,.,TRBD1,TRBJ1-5,CASSVAGTGGQPQHF,TGTGCCAGCAGTGTTGCTGGGACAGGTGGCCAGCCCCAGCATTTT
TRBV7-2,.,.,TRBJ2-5,CASSLGRFPTQETQYF,TGTGCCAGCAGCTTAGGGCGGTTTCCCACCCAAGAGACCCAGTACTTC
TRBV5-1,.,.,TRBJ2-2,CASGEAGNTGELFF,TGCGCCAGCGGGGAGGCAGGGAACACCGGGGAGCTGTTTTTT
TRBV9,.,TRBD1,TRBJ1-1,CASSVGTGNTEAFF,TGTGCCAGCAGCGTTGGGACAGGGAACACTGAAGCTTTCTTT